The TCR beta chain described here comes from a study of human T cells and chemical hapten exposure. Time point given: pre-sensitization, week 0. Treatment in this sample: therapeutic diphenylcyclopropenone sensitization with weekly scalp DPC. TCRdb re-analysed the RACE reads in MiXCR, keeping a single row per CDR3 protein. This table has a few hundred thousand distinct CDR3 sequences, approximately 5% appearing once. Germline V gene sequence: CDR1 MNHNY, CDR2 SVGAGI (reference sequence). The CDR3 has 16 amino acids. V was pared by 7 bases and J by 5 bases, with 23 bases between. This clonotype was picked up a small number of times.

The chain links TRBV6-6 to TRBJ1-2; D may be TRBD1 (6 bases). The sequencing used whole blood, collected in connection with sensitization to the hapten diphenylcyclopropenone (DPC). The TCR was taken from a woman aged 18 to 35 with alopecia areata. Some clones in this sample may be carry-over from other donors' samples. CDR3 DNA sequence: TGTGCCAGCACTATTGACCCGGACAGTCCTCTATATGGCTACACCTTC. It codes for CASTIDPDSPLYGYTF.